Listed here are 27 T cell receptor beta chains from one sample, sequenced in a study of T-cell memory formation after mild COVID-19. TCRdb analysed the 5' RACE reads with MiXCR anew, one entry per CDR3 protein. The table records about 45,000 distinct CDR3 sequences, approximately 6.8% of them present only once. Sequencing was done on a sample of PBMCs or a T cell subset sorted from them (not recorded which). Receptors originate from a man in his late teens or twenties who had mild COVID-19 (a few samples of this study predate the infection). Cell type and time point are not known.

This clonotype has more than one count but fewer than ten. This chain joins TRBV7-2 and TRBJ2-2; D gene unclear. V lost 2 bases, J lost 4 bases, and 14 bases lay in between. The CDR3 covers 16 residues. CDR1 SGHTA and CDR2 FQGNSA come from the germline V gene. CDR3 coding DNA: TGTGCCAGCAGCTTACTGACCCCCACGACCACCGGGGAGCTGTTTTTT. Amino acid sequence: CASSLLTPTTTGELFF.

This clonotype was seen a few times. The rearrangement joins TRBV19 to TRBJ2-5; 7 bases align to TRBD2. CDR1 and CDR2 (germline): LNHDA, SQIVND (reference sequence). The CDR3 extends over 13 amino acids. Germline trimming cut 6 bases from V and 6 bases from J; bases unmatched to any gene: 7. The CDR3 sequence: CASRMGREKTQYF. The CDR3 DNA sequence: TGTGCCAGTAGGATGGGGAGGGAAAAGACCCAGTACTTC.

This clonotype has only a few counts. This chain links TRBV19 with TRBJ1-2, with 9 bases aligning to TRBD1. The CDR3 has 15 amino acids. Germline-derived CDR1 and CDR2 are LNHDA and SQIVND (reference sequence). The V gene end was trimmed by 7 bases and the J gene end by 3 bases; junction bases not matched to a gene: 9. CDR3 in DNA: TGTGCCAGTACCCCTCGGGACAGGGCGGACTATGGCTACACCTTC. Its translation: CASTPRDRADYGYTF.

The genes are TRBV5-1 and TRBJ1-5; D not resolved. Trimming took 4 bases from V and 4 from J, leaving 9 bases between them. This CDR3 has 13 residues. Germline V gene lookup returns CDR1 SGHRS and CDR2 YFSETQ. CDR3 region: CASSPDGNQPQHF. CDR3 bases: TGCGCCAGCAGCCCAGACGGGAATCAGCCCCAGCATTTT.

This chain uses TRBV5-1 with TRBJ1-1, with D possibly TRBD1 on 5 matching bases. The CDR3 consists of 13 residues. V was clipped by 5 bases and J by 0 bases, with 8 bases between them. The germline V gene has CDR1 SGHRS and CDR2 YFSETQ. The CDR3 sequence: CASRDTLNTEAFF. For the CDR3, the DNA is TGCGCCAGCAGGGACACATTGAACACTGAAGCTTTCTTT.

In its sample, this clonotype was seen a few times. The genes are TRBV27 and TRBJ1-2, with TRBD1 identical over 9 bases. This CDR3 is 14 amino acids long. V was clipped by 6 bases and J by 0 bases; unmatched bases: 2. Germline V lookup: CDR1 MNHEY, CDR2 SMNVEV (reference sequence). The CDR3 region has the DNA TGTGCCAGCAGAAGACAGGGGGCTAACTATGGCTACACCTTC. Amino acid sequence: CASRRQGANYGYTF.

This clonotype was recorded a few times. This chain links TRBV7-8 with TRBJ2-1; D is undetermined. Trimming left V 0 bases short and J 6 bases short, with 9 bases between. CDR3 length: 14 amino acids. CDR1 SGHVS and CDR2 FQNEAQ come from the germline V gene. In DNA, the CDR3 is TGTGCCAGCAGCTTAGCGCCCAGTATCAATGAGCAGTTCTTC. It yields the protein CASSLAPSINEQFF.

This clonotype was observed a handful of times. The chain employs TRBV7-9 and TRBJ2-3; 7 positions agree with TRBD2. CDR1 and CDR2 from the germline V gene are SEHNR and FQNEAQ (reference sequence). The CDR3 contains 14 residues. V shed 5 bases, J shed 4 bases, and the junction held 6 bases outside the gene matches. CDR3 region: CASSLERGPDTQYF. CDR3 DNA: TGTGCCAGCAGCCTCGAGCGGGGACCAGATACGCAGTATTTT.

This clonotype was counted between two and nine times. The chain has TRBV20-1 and TRBJ2-2; no reliable D call. The V gene's germline CDR1 is DFQATT and CDR2 SNEGSKA (reference sequence). This CDR3 has 14 residues. Trimming stripped 6 bases from V and 0 bases from J, with 11 bases between. The CDR3 sequence is CSASEDPNTGELFF. CDR3 nucleotide sequence: TGCAGTGCATCCGAGGACCCGAACACCGGGGAGCTGTTTTTT.

The chain is built from TRBV9 and TRBJ2-7; D may match TRBD1 or TRBD2 (6 bases each). V lost 1 base and J lost 7, with 15 bases in between. This CDR3 is built from 14 residues. CDR1 SGDLS and CDR2 YYNGEE come from the germline V gene. The CDR3 spells CASSVPQEGGEQYV. The CDR3 DNA follows: TGTGCCAGCAGCGTACCTCAGGAGGGGGGTGAGCAGTACGTC.

The J gene is TRBJ2-3, the V gene TRBV5-4; D gene unclear. The CDR3 runs 16 residues. The V end was cut by 3 bases, the J end by 3 bases, with 17 bases between. Germline V gene lookup returns CDR1 SGHNT and CDR2 YYREEE (reference sequence). This CDR3 reads CASSYAVTLKTDTQYF. In nucleotides, the CDR3 is TGTGCCAGCAGCTACGCGGTTACCCTTAAGACAGATACGCAGTATTTT.

This rearrangement joins TRBV12-3 or TRBV12-4 to TRBJ1-1; possible D gene TRBD1, 5 bases. The length of the CDR3 is 14 residues. The V end was cut by 5 bases, the J end by 0 bases, with 10 bases between. CDR3 amino acids: CASSPGRVNTEAFF. In nucleotides, the CDR3 is TGTGCCAGCAGTCCAGGGCGAGTGAACACTGAAGCTTTCTTT.

This clonotype has at least ten counts. V and J are TRBV9 and TRBJ2-3, with 10 bases identical to TRBD2. The trim removed 4 bases at V and 4 bases at J, leaving 6 bases unmatched. The CDR3 extends over 15 amino acids. CDR1 SGDLS and CDR2 YYNGEE come from the germline V gene. DNA of the CDR3: TGTGCCAGCAGCTCGGCTAGCGGGGGTGCAGATACGCAGTATTTT. Translated, it gives CASSSASGGADTQYF.

This clonotype was detected only a few times. The chain is built from TRBV6-5 and TRBJ1-4; 7 nucleotides align to TRBD1. V lost 5 bases to trimming and J lost 6 bases; unmatched junction nucleotides: 6. Germline CDR1 MNHEY, CDR2 SVGAGI. This CDR3 has 14 residues. The CDR3: CASSRQGRYEKLFF. The CDR3 nucleotides are TGTGCCAGCAGTCGACAGGGACGGTATGAAAAACTGTTTTTT.

This clonotype has at least ten counts. The chain couples TRBV6-5 to TRBJ2-1, with D maybe TRBD2 (7 bases). Germline CDR1 is MNHEY and CDR2 is SVGAGI. The CDR3 totals 15 residues. The ends were cut back, 5 bases at V and 8 bases at J, with 19 bases in the middle. Here the CDR3 reads CASSPRGAFDYEQFF. The DNA for the CDR3 is TGTGCCAGCAGTCCCCGGGGGGCTTTCGATTATGAGCAGTTCTTC.

This clonotype was recorded many times. The J gene is TRBJ2-3, the V gene TRBV11-2, with 10 bases aligning to TRBD2. This CDR3 comprises 16 residues. Trimming cost V 3 bases and J 1 base; bases outside gene matches: 4. Per germline, CDR1 SGHAT and CDR2 FQNNGV. CDR3 amino acids: CASSFLAGARTDTQYF. Written as DNA, the CDR3 is TGTGCCAGCAGCTTTCTAGCGGGGGCGCGCACAGATACGCAGTATTTT.

In regard to this clonotype: Germline is not matched at one junction end, which may reflect a read error. The rearrangement joins TRBV7-7 to TRBJ1-1; D is undetermined. Germline lookup yields CDR1 SSHAT and CDR2 FNYEAQ (reference sequence). This CDR3 has 13 residues. Here the CDR3 reads CASSLSGNTEAFF. The CDR3 region has the DNA TGTGCTAGCAGCTTATCGGGGAACACTGAAGCTTTCTTT.

In this sample, this clonotype turned up a few times. The V and J genes are TRBV5-6 and TRBJ1-4; D remains ambiguous. The CDR3 loop spans 13 amino acids. V gave up 1 base and J gave up 8 bases, with 9 bases separating them. Germline V gene sequence: CDR1 SGHDT, CDR2 YYEEEE. The CDR3 nucleotides are TGTGCCAGCAGCTTGCGGGTGGAAGAAAAACTGTTTTTT. This codes for CASSLRVEEKLFF.

The rearrangement joins TRBV20-1 to TRBJ1-2; D remains ambiguous. The V gene's germline CDR1 is DFQATT and CDR2 SNEGSKA (reference sequence). The CDR3 is 13 residues long. Deletions cut 3 bases from V and 6 bases from J, with 14 bases between. The CDR3, as DNA: TGCAGTGCTAGTCCGGACTCTTGGAATGGCTACACCTTC. It yields the protein CSASPDSWNGYTF.

The chain recombines TRBV29-1 with TRBJ1-1, with D uncertain. CDR1 SQVTM and CDR2 ANQGSEA come from the germline V gene. The V gene lost 2 bases and the J gene lost 5 bases, with 12 bases spanning the gap. The CDR3 spans 13 residues. The CDR3 DNA follows: TGCAGCGTTGAATGGGAGATTACGACTGAAGCTTTCTTT. This codes for CSVEWEITTEAFF.

This chain connects TRBV5-1 to TRBJ1-1, with D unresolved. Germline CDR1 SGHRS, CDR2 YFSETQ. The CDR3 extends over 13 amino acids. V gave up 0 bases and J gave up 7 bases, with 10 bases separating them. The CDR3 sequence is CASSLGRESEAFF. The CDR3 coding sequence is TGCGCCAGCAGCTTGGGAAGGGAGAGTGAAGCTTTCTTT.

This chain links TRBV4-3 with TRBJ2-5, with TRBD2 as a possible D gene (6 bases). Germline CDR1 reads LGHNA; CDR2 reads YSLEER. V lost 1 base and J lost 5, with 8 bases in between. This CDR3 is 13 amino acids long. In nucleotides, the CDR3 is TGCGCCAGCAGCCAAGGCGGGGAGGAGACCCAGTACTTC. Translation: CASSQGGEETQYF.

In its sample, this clonotype was seen many times. The V call is TRBV7-2, the J call TRBJ1-2; 7 nucleotides line up with TRBD1. V dropped 5 bases and J dropped 6; count of bases not matched to a gene: 12. There are 15 residues in the CDR3. The V gene's germline CDR1 is SGHTA and CDR2 FQGNSA. The CDR3 DNA reads TGTGCCAGCAGCGCCCGGGAGGGGGCGCGGGATGGCTACACCTTC. Translation: CASSAREGARDGYTF.

The chain couples TRBV18 to TRBJ2-5, with 8 bases fitting TRBD1. CDR1 is KGHSH, CDR2 LQKENI, per germline. V shed 3 bases and J 4 bases; nucleotides not matched to a gene: 7. This CDR3 is 15 amino acids long. CDR3 amino acids: CASSPGQGGSETQYF. DNA for the CDR3: TGTGCCAGCTCACCCGGACAGGGAGGATCAGAGACCCAGTACTTC.

The V and J genes are TRBV6-5 and TRBJ2-7; D gene uncertain. This CDR3 contains 14 residues. CDR1 MNHEY and CDR2 SVGAGI come from the germline V gene. The V and J ends lost 8 bases and 0 bases respectively, with 14 bases between them. The CDR3 nucleotides read TGTGCCAGCTTCCCGATAGGTAGCTCCTACGAGCAGTACGTC. Residues: CASFPIGSSYEQYV.

This clonotype came up a few times. V and J are TRBV12-3 or TRBV12-4 and TRBJ2-2; a weak D match, TRBD1 (6 bases). The CDR3 is 13 residues long. The CDR3 reads CATRDTNTGELFF. The CDR3 DNA follows: TGTGCGACCAGGGACACCAACACCGGGGAGCTGTTTTTT.

The rearrangement joins TRBV5-1 to TRBJ2-4; the match to TRBD1 covers 9 bases. There are 14 residues in the CDR3. In germline, CDR1 is SGHRS, CDR2 YFSETQ. Trimming removed 2 bases from V and 8 bases from J; junction bases left unmatched: 5. The CDR3 bases are TGCGCCAGCAGCTTATCGACAGGGGGAGACATTCAGTACTTC. This translates into CASSLSTGGDIQYF.